This paragraph reports one T cell receptor (beta chain). The read stops 3 residues short of the end of the CDR3; the missing end is completed from the germline J gene. Clones were read by immunoSEQ multiplex PCR, and TCRdb kept only the in-frame ones, dropping some. The sample holds more than 45,000 clones. Germline CDR1 MGHRA, CDR2 YSYEKL. This CDR3 region has 13 residues. V was shortened by 5 bases and J by 3 bases, with 11 bases between the two germline ends. This entry comes from a study of T cells in women clearing cervical HPV infection. This rearrangement joins TRBV4-1 to TRBJ2-7, with D unclear. Specimen: blood buffy coat. The source is a woman aged 18 to 69 with a cervical HPV16 infection that either progressed to CIN3+ or cleared (not recorded which). The part of the CDR3 DNA that was read is TGCGCCAGCAGCTTCGAGCCCCACTACGAG. Translated: CASSFEPHYE. The CDR3, in full, reads CASSFEPHYEQYF.